This T cell receptor (beta chain) was captured in a study of cytomegalovirus exposure and HLA in healthy donors. Study-level information: The roughly 700 first-cohort repertoires shared a platform with the approximately 110 validation repertoires, as reported in a later analysis.

Study-level points and caveats: The study put 150 or so TCR beta chains on its list as cytomegalovirus-associated. As was reported, the classifier diagnosed cytomegalovirus status with high specificity and sensitivity. A few CMV-associated chains proved CMV antigen-specific in vitro.

Sequencing was performed with immunoSEQ multiplex PCR; in TCRdb, only in-frame clones are kept and a portion is missing. The sample carries roughly 75,000 clones, about 94% recorded once. Notes on this clone: Its antigen remains unidentified.

The germline V and J ends were trimmed by 5 bases and 7 bases, with 30 bases remaining between them. Germline V CDR1 and CDR2: SGHTA, FQGTGA. This CDR3 has 19 amino acids. The genes are TRBV7-3 and TRBJ2-1; the D is unclear. Sample: PBMCs. The receptor comes from a man between 18 and 35 years old in good health and CMV-seropositive. The CDR3 DNA follows: TGTGCCAGCAGCGAACTCCCCGCCCGGGTGGAGAACAAGGCAAATGAGCAGTTCTTC. This gives the protein CASSELPARVENKANEQFF. Filled out from reference TRBV7-3 and TRBJ2-1, the complete variable domain reads GAGVSQTPSNKVTEKGKYVELRCDPISGHTALYWYRQSLGQGPEFLIYFQGTGAADDSGLPNDRFFAVRPEGSVSTLKIQRTERGDSAVYLCASSELPARVENKANEQFFGPGTRLTVL.